This T cell receptor (beta chain) stems from a study of molecular identifiers for immune sequencing clone quantification. Study-wide findings and caveats: Identical TCR molecules can share a barcode, and this sharing could underestimate highly expanded clone sizes. Whereas naive cells kept under 1% of molecules in clones above 20 RNA copies, such clones held over 98% in effectors.

TCRdb fed the PCR reads into MiXCR, producing one record per CDR3 protein. The table records some 91,000 distinct CDR3 sequences, 24% of them present only once. A word on this clonotype: Its antigen is unidentified. The junction and the germline gene differ at one end; a read error may be behind it.

The CDR3 spans 13 residues. CDR1 is MGHRA, CDR2 YSYEKL, per germline. It was from around 20,000 to 1,000,000 sorted cells, with 10%, 30% or 50% RNA, that naive CD8 libraries came. Naive CD8 T cells, phenotype CD8+CD4-CCR7+CD45RA+, were sorted. The sequencing input was naive CD8+ T cells from blood, with Jurkat cell RNA spiked in. Documented subset: FACS-sorted CD8+CD4-CCR7+CD45RA+ naive T cells. This receptor was obtained from a human donor in good health. Some libraries in this study had Jurkat cell RNA spiked in. The chain links TRBV4-1 to TRBJ1-5, with D hard to call. The CDR3 loop reads CASRPPGDPPPHF. As DNA, the CDR3 is TGCGCCAGCCGCCCCCCCGGGGATCCGCCCCCGCATTTT.